This TCR beta chain was observed in a study of blood T cells in healthy people across ages (dated by TCRdb to between 2014 and 2017). Looking at the study overall: In model experiments, template switching captured roughly one uniquely barcoded TCR beta cDNA molecule for every two T cells. Age-related changes in TCR beta repertoire diversity were measured in the study by deep sequencing normalized with unique cDNA molecular identifiers. The donors were divided into four age groups: young (average about 15 years), middle-aged (approximately 39), aged (about 60) and long-lived (roughly 82). To avoid experimental bias, donors of different ages were distributed randomly across sequencing lanes. For two donors (one aged 18 to 30 and one aged 80 or older), the study analyzed two additional independent replicas of 1 million unique cDNA reads from the same blood draw.

What the work shows at the level of the full study, not this receptor alone: Compared with the aged group, the long-lived group had more naive CD4+ T cells, fewer expanded clones and increased TCR diversity, a pattern suggesting age selection. Donor CMV infection status was unknown, potentially confounding age-related changes in expanded clonotypes. Estimates of total diversity based on one million sequenced T cells were regarded as lower bounds and as underestimates. Since profiling was done on bulk unsorted PBMCs, naive and antigen-experienced compartments could not be conclusively compared. The percentage of naive T cells measured by flow cytometry correlated strongly with observed TCR beta diversity. As age increased, observed TCR beta diversity per million T cells dropped in a roughly linear way, and a significant reduction was already evident by age about 36.

V is clipped by 2 bases and J by 7 bases, and the sequence between their germline boundaries is 16 bases long. The germline V gene specifies SGHTA as CDR1 and FQGNSA as CDR2. Taken from cysteine to phenylalanine, the CDR3 has 15 residues. Of all the DNA, just the CDR3 is kept, 45 bases in frame from base 1. Systemically healthy Caucasian individuals from Russia, some 40 in total and aged about 6 to 100 years, were included as donors. Around 10 milliliters of peripheral blood were collected from each donor into EDTA-treated Vacutainer tubes. Ficoll-Paque density-gradient centrifugation was used to isolate PBMCs, with at least 6 million obtained per sample. Total RNA, at least 5 micrograms per sample, was extracted from PBMCs with Trizol reagent. Naive CD45RAhigh/CD27high T cell percentages were measured by flow cytometry on a PBMC aliquot from every donor. Receptors were amplified or captured by 5' RACE. The sequencer listed for this sample is Illumina HiSeq 2500. A second PCR of roughly 7 to 11 cycles was performed with a sample-barcoded 5' primer and a J-beta primer mix. A unique molecular identifier was introduced onto each TCR beta cDNA molecule by a template-switch 5' adaptor carrying 12 random nucleotides. At least 2.5 million CDR3-containing paired-end reads were obtained from each sample. The Mint cDNA synthesis kit, primed by a TRBC-specific oligonucleotide, was used to synthesize first-strand cDNA from all RNA. After uracil-DNA glycosylase treatment, a first 18-cycle PCR used universal primers M1SS and BC2_uni_R on all cDNA. In the source study's methods: For normalization, 1 million high-quality reads, each with a distinct molecular identifier, were randomly selected from each sample. Instead of being binned into consensus sequences, reads with shared molecular identifiers were discarded. MiTCR, set to a Q25 quality threshold and the strictest error-elimination algorithm, was used for CDR3 identification, clonotype clustering and error correction. A nonparametric unseen species model with Euler transformation was used to estimate lower-bound total TCR beta diversity. Clones were called with MiXCR by TCRdb after fastp trimmed the public reads at Q25, and only in-frame beta chains were retained. Merged by CDR3 protein, the rows form single entries marked with the most common genes and DNA. The V and J calls and clone size are TCRdb's, not the authors'. Here the sample has more than 1 million distinct CDR3 sequences; more than 35% occur a single time. The top ten clonotypes cover 18% of the sample.

This clonotype was seen more than once but under ten times. The specificity of this receptor is unknown. Per-nucleotide qualities are absent, and no much larger clonotype sits a single base away. Sequencing was done on a sample of blood. The sequence links TRBV7-2 to TRBJ2-3; the D gene is perhaps TRBD1 or TRBD2, as each covers 5 bases. The source is a woman aged 60-70 years in good health. The CDR3 is CASSLHRDLGNTQYF. In nucleotides, the sequence is TGTGCCAGCAGCTTACACCGGGACCTGGGGAATACGCAGTATTTT.